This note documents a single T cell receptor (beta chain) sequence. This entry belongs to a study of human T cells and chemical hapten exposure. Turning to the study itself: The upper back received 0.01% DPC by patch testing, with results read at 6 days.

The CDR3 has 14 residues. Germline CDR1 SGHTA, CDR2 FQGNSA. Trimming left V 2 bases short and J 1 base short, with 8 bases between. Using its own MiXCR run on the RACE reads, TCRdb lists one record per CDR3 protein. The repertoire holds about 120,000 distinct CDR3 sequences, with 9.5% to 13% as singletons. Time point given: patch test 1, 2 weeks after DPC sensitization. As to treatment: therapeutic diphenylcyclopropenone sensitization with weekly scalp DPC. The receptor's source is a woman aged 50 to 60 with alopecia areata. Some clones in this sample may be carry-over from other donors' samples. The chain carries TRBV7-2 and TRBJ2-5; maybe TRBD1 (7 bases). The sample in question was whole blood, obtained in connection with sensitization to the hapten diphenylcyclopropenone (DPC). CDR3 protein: CASSLQGGQETQYF. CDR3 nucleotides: TGTGCCAGCAGCTTACAGGGGGGCCAAGAGACCCAGTACTTC.